This TCR beta chain came from a study of T-cell memory formation after mild COVID-19. For the study at large: Clusters of TCRs were largely donor specific. Broader study findings: Clones that contracted clustered mainly in CM and EM if CD4+ and in EMRA if CD8+. Memory cells collected pre-infection included some clones that later responded, suggesting cross-reactive memory joined.

cDNA libraries for TCR alpha and TCR beta, carrying sample barcodes and UMIs, came from 5'RACE with constant-segment primers. MiXCR was run by TCRdb on the 5' RACE reads, yielding one entry per CDR3 protein. Of 300,000 to 400,000 distinct CDR3 sequences listed, around 21% are singletons. In the case of this clonotype: Antigen specificity is unknown.

The CDR3 runs 15 residues. Germline CDR1 reads LNHNV; CDR2 reads YYDKDF (reference sequence). After removal of 5 bases from V and 11 bases from J, the junction contained 12 bases not matched to a gene. The chain links TRBV15 to TRBJ1-6; 7 bases line up with TRBD1. Sequencing was carried out using PBMCs or a T cell subset sorted from them (not recorded which). This TCR derives from an adult woman who had mild COVID-19 (a few samples of this study predate the infection). Cell type and time point are not known. Here the CDR3 DNA reads TGTGCCACCAGCGGGGGGGACAGTCGATCGACACCCCTCCACTTT. It is translated as CATSGGDSRSTPLHF.